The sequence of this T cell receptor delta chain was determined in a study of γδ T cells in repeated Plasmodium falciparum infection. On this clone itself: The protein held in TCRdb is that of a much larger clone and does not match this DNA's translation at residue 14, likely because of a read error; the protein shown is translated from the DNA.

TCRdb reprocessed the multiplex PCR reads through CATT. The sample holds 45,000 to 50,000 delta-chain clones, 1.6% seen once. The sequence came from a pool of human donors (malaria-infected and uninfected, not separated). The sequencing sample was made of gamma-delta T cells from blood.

The CDR3 region is CALGEGEGTVIPVPGIACTDKLIF. The DNA of the CDR3 is TGTGCTCTTGGGGAAGGGGAAGGAACGGTCATTCCAGTACCGGGGATTGCCTGCACCGATAAACTCATCTTT. The chain uses TRDV1 and TRDJ1; possible D gene TRDD3, 6 bases. Here the J gene came from matching the DNA to germline, since TCRdb omits it. Germline V gives CDR1 TSWWSYY, CDR2 QGS. V was clipped by 2 bases and J by 1 base, with 38 bases between them. CDR3 length: 24 amino acids.